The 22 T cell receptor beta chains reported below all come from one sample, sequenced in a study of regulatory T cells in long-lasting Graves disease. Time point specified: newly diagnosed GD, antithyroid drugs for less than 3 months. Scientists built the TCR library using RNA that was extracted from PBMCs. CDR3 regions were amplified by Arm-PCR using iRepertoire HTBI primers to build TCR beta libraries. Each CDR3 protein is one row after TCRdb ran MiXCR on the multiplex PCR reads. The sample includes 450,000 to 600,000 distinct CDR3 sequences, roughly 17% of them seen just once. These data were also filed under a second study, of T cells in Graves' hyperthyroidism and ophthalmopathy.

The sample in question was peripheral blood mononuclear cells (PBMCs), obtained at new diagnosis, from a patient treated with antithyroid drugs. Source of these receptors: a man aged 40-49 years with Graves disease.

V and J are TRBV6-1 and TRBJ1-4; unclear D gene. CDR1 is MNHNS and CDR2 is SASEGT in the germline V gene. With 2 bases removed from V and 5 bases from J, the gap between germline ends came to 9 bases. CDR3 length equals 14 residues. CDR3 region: CASSEWEVNEKLFF. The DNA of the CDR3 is TGTGCCAGCAGTGAATGGGAGGTCAATGAAAAACTGTTTTTT.

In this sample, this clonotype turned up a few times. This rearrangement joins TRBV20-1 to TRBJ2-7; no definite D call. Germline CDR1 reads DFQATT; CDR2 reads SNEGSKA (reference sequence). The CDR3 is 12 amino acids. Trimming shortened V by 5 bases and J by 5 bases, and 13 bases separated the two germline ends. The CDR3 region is CSAPPTFNEQYF. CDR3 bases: TGCAGTGCTCCCCCGACGTTCAACGAGCAGTACTTC.

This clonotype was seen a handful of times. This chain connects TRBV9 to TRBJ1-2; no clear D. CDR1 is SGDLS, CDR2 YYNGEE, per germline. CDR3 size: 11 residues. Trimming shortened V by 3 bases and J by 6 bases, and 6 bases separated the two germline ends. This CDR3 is CASSATHGYTF. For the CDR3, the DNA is TGTGCCAGCAGCGCAACACATGGCTACACCTTC.

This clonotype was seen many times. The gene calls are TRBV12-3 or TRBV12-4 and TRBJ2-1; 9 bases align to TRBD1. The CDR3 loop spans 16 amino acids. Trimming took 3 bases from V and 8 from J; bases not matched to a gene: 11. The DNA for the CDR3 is TGTGCCAGCAGTTTGATAGGACAGGGGCGGGGGTATGAGCAGTTCTTC. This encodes CASSLIGQGRGYEQFF.

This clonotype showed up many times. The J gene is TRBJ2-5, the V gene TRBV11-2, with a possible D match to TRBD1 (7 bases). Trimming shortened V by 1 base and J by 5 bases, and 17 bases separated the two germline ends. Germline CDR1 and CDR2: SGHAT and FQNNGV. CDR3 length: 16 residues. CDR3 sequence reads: CASSLVGLGGQETQYF. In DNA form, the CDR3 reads TGTGCCAGCAGCTTAGTAGGGTTGGGGGGACAGGAGACCCAGTACTTC.

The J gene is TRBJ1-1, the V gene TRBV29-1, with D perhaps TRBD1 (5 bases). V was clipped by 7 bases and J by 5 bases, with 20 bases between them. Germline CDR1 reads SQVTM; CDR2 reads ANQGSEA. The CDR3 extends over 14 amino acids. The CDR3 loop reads CSAPWAGGGTEAFF. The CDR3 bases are TGCAGCGCCCCGTGGGCCGGCGGGGGTACTGAAGCTTTCTTT.

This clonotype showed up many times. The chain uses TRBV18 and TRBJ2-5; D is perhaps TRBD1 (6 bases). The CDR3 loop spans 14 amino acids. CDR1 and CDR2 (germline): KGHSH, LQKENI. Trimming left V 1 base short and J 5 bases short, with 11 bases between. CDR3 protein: CASSPQQGRETQYF. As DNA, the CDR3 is TGTGCCAGCTCACCACAACAGGGACGGGAGACCCAGTACTTC.

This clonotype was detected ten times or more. The CDR3 sequence: CASSEGERETQYF. CDR3 nucleotides: TGTGCCAGCAGTGAGGGGGAACGGGAGACCCAGTACTTC. The rearrangement links TRBV2 to TRBJ2-5; TRBD1 or TRBD2 may be the D gene (5 bases each). The V end lost 3 bases, the J end lost 5 bases, and 10 bases lay between the germline ends. This CDR3 is built from 13 residues. Germline V gives CDR1 SNHLY, CDR2 FYNNEI.

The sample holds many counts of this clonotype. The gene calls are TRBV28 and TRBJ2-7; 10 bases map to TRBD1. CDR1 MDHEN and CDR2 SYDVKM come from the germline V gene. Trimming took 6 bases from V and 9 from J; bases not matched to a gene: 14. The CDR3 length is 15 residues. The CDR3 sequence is CASRDTGTGEYGQYF. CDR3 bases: TGTGCCAGCAGGGATACCGGGACAGGGGAGTATGGGCAGTACTTC.

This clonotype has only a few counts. In nucleotides, the CDR3 is TGTGCCAGCAGGGGGGTCAGGCCTCCCTACGAGCAGTACTTC. Protein product: CASRGVRPPYEQYF. The chain is built from TRBV27 and TRBJ2-7, with D perhaps matching TRBD1 or TRBD2 (5 bases each). The germline V gene has CDR1 MNHEY and CDR2 SMNVEV (reference sequence). Trimming pared 6 bases from V and 2 bases from J, leaving 14 bases between. The CDR3 runs 14 residues.

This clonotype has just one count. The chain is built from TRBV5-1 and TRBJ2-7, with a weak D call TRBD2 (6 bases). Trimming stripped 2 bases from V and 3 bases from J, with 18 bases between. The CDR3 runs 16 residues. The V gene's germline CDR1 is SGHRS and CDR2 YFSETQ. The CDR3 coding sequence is TGCGCCAGCAGCTTTGTTCGGCGGGACCATTTCTACGAGCAGTACTTC. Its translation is CASSFVRRDHFYEQYF.

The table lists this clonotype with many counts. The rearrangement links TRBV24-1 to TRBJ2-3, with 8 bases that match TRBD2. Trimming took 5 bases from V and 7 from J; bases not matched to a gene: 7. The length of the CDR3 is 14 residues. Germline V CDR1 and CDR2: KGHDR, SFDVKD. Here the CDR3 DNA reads TGTGCCACCAGTGCAGCGGGAGATGGAAATACGCAGTATTTT. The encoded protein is CATSAAGDGNTQYF.

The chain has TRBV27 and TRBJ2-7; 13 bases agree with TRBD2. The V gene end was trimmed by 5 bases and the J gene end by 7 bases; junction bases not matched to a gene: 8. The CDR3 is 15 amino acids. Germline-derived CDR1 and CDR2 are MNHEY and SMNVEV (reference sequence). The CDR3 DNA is TGTGCCAGCAGTCTACTAGCGGGAGGGATGAATGAGCAGTACTTC. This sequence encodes CASSLLAGGMNEQYF.

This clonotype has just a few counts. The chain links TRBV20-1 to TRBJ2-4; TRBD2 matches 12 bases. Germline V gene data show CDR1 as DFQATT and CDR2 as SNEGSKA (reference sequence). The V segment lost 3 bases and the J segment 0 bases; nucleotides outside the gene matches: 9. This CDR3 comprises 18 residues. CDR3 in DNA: TGCAGTGCTAGTGAGGTACTAGCGGGAGGTCTAGCCAAAAACATTCAGTACTTC. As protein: CSASEVLAGGLAKNIQYF.

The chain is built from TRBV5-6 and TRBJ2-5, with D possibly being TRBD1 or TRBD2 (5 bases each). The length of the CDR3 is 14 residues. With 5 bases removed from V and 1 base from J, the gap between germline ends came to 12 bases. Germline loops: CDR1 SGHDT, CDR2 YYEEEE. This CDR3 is CASSRGRPQETQYF. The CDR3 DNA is TGTGCCAGCAGTCGGGGACGGCCCCAAGAGACCCAGTACTTC.

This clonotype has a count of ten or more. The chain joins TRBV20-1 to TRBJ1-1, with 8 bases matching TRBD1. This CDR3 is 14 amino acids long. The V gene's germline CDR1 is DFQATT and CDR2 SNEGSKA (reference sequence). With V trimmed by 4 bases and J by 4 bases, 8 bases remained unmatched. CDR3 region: CSAIQGARSTEAFF. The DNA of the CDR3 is TGCAGTGCTATTCAGGGGGCCCGTAGCACTGAAGCTTTCTTT.

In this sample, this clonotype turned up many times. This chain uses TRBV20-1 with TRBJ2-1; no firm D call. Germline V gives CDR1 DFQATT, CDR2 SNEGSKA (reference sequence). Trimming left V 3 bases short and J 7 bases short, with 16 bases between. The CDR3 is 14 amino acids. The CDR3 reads CSASSAHLVNEQFF. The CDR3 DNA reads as TGCAGTGCTAGTTCGGCTCACTTAGTGAATGAGCAGTTCTTC.

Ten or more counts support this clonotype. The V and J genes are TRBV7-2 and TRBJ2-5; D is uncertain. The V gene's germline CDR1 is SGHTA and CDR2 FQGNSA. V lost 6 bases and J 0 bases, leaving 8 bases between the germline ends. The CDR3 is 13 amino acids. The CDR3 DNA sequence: TGTGCCAGCAGGGGTCAGAACCAAGAGACCCAGTACTTC. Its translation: CASRGQNQETQYF.

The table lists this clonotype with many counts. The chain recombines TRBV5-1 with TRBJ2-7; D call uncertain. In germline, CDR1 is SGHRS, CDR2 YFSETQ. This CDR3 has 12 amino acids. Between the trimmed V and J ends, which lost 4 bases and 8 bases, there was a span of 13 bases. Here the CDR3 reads CASSTGRSQQYF. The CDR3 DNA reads TGCGCCAGCAGCACCGGACGGTCCCAGCAGTACTTC.

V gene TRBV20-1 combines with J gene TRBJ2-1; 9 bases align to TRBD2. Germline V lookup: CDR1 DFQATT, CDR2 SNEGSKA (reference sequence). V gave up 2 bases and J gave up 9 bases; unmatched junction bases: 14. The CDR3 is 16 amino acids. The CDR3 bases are TGCAGTGCTAGATATCGGGCCGGGACTAGCATCCCTGAGCAGTTCTTC. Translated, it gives CSARYRAGTSIPEQFF.

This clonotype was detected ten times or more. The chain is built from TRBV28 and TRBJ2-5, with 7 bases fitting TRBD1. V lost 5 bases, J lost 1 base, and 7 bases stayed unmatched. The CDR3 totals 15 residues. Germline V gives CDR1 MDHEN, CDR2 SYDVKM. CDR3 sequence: CASSPDREIQETQYF. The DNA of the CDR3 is TGTGCCAGCAGTCCCGACAGGGAAATCCAAGAGACCCAGTACTTC.

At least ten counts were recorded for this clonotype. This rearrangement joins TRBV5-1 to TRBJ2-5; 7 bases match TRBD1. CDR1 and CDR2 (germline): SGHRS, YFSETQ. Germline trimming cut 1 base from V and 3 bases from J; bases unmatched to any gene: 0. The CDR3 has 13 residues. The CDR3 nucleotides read TGCGCCAGCAGCTTGCAGGGGGAAGAGACCCAGTACTTC. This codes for CASSLQGEETQYF. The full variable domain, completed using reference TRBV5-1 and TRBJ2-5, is KAGVTQTPRYLIKTRGQQVTLSCSPISGHRSVSWYQQTPGQGLQFLFEYFSETQRNKGNFPGRFSGRQFSNSRSEMNVSTLELGDSALYLCASSLQGEETQYFGPGTRLLVL.